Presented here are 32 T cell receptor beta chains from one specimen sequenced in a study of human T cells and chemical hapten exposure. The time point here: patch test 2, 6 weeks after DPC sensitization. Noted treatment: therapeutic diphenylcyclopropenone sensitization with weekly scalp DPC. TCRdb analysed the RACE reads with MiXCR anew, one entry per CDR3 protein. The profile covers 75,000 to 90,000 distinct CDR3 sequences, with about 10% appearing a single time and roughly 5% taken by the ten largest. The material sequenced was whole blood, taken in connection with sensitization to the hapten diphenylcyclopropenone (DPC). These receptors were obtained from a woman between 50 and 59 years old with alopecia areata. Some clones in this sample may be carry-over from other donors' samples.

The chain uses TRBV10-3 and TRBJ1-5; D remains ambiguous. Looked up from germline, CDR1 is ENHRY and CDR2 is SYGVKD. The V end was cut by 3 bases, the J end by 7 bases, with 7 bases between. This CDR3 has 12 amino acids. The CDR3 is CAISDDRQPQHF. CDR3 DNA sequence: TGTGCCATCAGTGACGACCGACAGCCCCAGCATTTT.

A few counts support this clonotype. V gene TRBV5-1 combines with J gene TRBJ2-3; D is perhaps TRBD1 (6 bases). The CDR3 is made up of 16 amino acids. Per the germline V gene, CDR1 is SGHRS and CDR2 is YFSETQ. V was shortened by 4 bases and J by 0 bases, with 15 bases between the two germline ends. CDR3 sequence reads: CASSQGTEVSTDTQYF. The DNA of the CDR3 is TGCGCCAGCAGCCAGGGGACCGAAGTAAGCACAGATACGCAGTATTTT.

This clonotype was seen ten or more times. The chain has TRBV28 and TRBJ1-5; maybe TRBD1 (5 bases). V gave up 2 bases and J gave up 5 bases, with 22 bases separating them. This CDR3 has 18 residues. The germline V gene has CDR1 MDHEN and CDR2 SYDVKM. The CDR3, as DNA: TGTGCCAGCAGTTTAACCGAGGGGTTGGGATCTATCGATCAGCCCCAGCATTTT. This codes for CASSLTEGLGSIDQPQHF.

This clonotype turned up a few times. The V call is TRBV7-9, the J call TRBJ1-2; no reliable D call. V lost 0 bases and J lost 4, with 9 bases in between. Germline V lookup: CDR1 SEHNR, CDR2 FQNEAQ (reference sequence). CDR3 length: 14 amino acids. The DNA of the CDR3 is TGTGCCAGCAGCTTAGCGGGCCAGCCCTATGGCTACACCTTC. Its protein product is CASSLAGQPYGYTF.

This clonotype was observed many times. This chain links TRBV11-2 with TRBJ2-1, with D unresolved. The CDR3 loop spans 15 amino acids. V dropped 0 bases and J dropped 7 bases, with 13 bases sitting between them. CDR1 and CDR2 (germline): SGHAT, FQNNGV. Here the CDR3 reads CASSLDLGLENEQFF. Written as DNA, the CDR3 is TGTGCCAGCAGCTTAGATCTAGGTCTAGAAAATGAGCAGTTCTTC. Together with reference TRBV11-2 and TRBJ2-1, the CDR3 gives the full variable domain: EAGVAQSPRYKIIEKRQSVAFWCNPISGHATLYWYQQILGQGPKLLIQFQNNGVVDDSQLPKDRFSAERLKGVDSTLKIQPAKLEDSAVYLCASSLDLGLENEQFFGPGTRLTVL.

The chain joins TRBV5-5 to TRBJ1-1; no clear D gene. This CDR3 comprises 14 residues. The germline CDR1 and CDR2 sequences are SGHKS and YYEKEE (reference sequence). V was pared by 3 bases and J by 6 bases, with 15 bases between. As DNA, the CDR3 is TGTGCCAGCAGCTCGACGTGGGGTCGAGCTGAAGCTTTCTTT. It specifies CASSSTWGRAEAFF. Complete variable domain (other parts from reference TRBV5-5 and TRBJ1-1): DAGVTQSPTHLIKTRGQQVTLRCSPISGHKSVSWYQQVLGQGPQFIFQYYEKEERGRGNFPDRFSARQFPNYSSELNVNALLLGDSALYLCASSSTWGRAEAFFGQGTRLTVV.

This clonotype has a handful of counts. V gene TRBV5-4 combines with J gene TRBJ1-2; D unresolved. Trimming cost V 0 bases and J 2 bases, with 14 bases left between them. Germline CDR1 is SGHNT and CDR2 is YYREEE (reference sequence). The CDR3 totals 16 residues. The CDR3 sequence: CASSLGGSRQNYGYTF. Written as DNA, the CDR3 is TGTGCCAGCAGCTTGGGTGGCAGCCGACAAAACTATGGCTACACCTTC.

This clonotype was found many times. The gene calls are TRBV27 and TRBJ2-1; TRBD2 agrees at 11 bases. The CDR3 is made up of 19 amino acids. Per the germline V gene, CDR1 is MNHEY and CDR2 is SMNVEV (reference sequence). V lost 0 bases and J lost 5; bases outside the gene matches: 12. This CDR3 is CASSLSLAGVRPGHNEQFF. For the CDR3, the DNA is TGTGCCAGCAGTTTATCACTAGCGGGAGTGCGTCCGGGACACAATGAGCAGTTCTTC.

CDR3 protein: CASSEALGEGNQPQHF. Written as DNA, the CDR3 is TGTGCCAGCAGTGAAGCCTTGGGCGAGGGCAATCAGCCCCAGCATTTT. The J gene is TRBJ1-5, the V gene TRBV2; no definite D call. CDR3 length: 16 amino acids. Trimming removed 0 bases from V and 2 bases from J, with 11 bases in between. CDR1 and CDR2 from the germline V gene are SNHLY and FYNNEI.

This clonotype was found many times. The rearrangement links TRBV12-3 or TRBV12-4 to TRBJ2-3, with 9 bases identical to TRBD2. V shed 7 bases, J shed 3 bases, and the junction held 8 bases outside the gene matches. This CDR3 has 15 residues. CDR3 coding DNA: TGTGCCAGCACCGCGCGAAGCGGGAGGACAGATACGCAGTATTTT. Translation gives CASTARSGRTDTQYF.

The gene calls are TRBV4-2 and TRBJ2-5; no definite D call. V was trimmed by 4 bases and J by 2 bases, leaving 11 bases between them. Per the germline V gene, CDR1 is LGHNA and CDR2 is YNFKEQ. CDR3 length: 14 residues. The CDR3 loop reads CASSPLGTQETQYF. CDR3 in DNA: TGTGCCAGCAGCCCGCTAGGCACACAAGAGACCCAGTACTTC.

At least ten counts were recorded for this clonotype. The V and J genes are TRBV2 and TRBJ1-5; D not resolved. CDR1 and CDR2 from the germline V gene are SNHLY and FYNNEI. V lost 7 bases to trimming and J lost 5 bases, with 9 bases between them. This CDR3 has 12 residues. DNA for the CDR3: TGTGCCAGCACCGATGTGGATCAGCCCCAGCATTTT. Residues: CASTDVDQPQHF.

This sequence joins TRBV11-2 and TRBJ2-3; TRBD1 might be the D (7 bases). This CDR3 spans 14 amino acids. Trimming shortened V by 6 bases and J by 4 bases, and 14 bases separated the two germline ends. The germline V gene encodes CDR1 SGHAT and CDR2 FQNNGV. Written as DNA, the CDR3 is TGTGCCAGCAGTTTCCAGGGGGGCGCAGATACGCAGTATTTT. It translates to CASSFQGGADTQYF.

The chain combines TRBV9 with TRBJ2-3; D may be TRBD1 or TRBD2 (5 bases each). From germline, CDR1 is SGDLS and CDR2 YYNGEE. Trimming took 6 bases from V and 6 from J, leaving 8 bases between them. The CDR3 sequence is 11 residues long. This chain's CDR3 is CASKRGDTQYF. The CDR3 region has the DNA TGTGCCAGCAAACGGGGCGATACGCAGTATTTT.

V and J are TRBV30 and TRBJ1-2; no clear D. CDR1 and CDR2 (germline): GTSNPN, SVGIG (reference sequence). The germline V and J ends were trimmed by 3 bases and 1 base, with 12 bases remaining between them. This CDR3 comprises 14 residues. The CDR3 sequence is CAWSPGRYNYGYTF. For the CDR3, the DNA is TGTGCCTGGAGCCCAGGACGGTATAACTATGGCTACACCTTC. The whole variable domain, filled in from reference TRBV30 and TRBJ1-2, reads SQTIHQWPATLVQPVGSPLSLECTVEGTSNPNLYWYRQAAGRGLQLLFYSVGIGQISSEVPQNLSASRPQDRQFILSSKKLLLSDSGFYLCAWSPGRYNYGYTFGSGTRLTVV.

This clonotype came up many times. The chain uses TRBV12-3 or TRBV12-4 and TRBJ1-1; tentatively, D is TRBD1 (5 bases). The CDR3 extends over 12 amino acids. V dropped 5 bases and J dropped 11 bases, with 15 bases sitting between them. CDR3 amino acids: CASSLDIWGAFF. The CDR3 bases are TGTGCCAGCAGTCTGGACATTTGGGGCGCTTTCTTT.

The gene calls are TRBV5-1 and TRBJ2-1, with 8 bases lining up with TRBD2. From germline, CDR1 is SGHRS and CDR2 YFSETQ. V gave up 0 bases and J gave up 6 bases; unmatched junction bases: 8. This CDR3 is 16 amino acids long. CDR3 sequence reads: CASSLAIGSGINEQFF. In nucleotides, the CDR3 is TGCGCCAGCAGCTTGGCTATCGGTAGCGGGATCAATGAGCAGTTCTTC.

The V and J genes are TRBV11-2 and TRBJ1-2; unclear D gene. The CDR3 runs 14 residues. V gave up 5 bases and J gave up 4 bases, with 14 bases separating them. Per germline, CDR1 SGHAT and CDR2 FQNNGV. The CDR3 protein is CASSALQLPYGYTF. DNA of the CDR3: TGTGCCAGCAGCGCTCTACAGCTACCCTATGGCTACACCTTC.

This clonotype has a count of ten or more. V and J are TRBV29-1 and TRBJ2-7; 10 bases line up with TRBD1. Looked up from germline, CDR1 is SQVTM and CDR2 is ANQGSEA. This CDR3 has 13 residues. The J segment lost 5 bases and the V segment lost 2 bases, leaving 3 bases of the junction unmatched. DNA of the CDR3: TGCAGCGTTGAATCGACAGGGGGCGACGAGCAGTACTTC. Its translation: CSVESTGGDEQYF.

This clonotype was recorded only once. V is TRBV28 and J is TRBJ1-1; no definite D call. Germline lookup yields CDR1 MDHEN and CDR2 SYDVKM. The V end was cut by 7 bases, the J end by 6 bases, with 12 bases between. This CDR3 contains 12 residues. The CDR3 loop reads CASTSGRAEAFF. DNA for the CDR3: TGTGCCAGCACCTCCGGAAGAGCTGAAGCTTTCTTT. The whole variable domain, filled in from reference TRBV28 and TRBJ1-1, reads DVKVTQSSRYLVKRTGEKVFLECVQDMDHENMFWYRQDPGLGLRLIYFSYDVKMKEKGDIPEGYSVSREKKERFSLILESASTNQTSMYLCASTSGRAEAFFGQGTRLTVV.

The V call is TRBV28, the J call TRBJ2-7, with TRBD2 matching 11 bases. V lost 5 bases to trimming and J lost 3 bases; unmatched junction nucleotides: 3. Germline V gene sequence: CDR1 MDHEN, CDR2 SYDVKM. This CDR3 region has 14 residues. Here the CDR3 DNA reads TGTGCCAGCAGTGAAACTAGCGGGAGCTACGAGCAGTACTTC. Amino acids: CASSETSGSYEQYF. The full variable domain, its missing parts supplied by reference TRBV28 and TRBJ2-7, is DVKVTQSSRYLVKRTGEKVFLECVQDMDHENMFWYRQDPGLGLRLIYFSYDVKMKEKGDIPEGYSVSREKKERFSLILESASTNQTSMYLCASSETSGSYEQYFGPGTRLTVT.

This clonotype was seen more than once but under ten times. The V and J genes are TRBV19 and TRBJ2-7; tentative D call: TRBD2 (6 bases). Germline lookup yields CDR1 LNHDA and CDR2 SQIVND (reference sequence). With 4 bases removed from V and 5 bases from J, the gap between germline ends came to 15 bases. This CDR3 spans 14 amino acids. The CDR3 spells CASSKRRDSDEQYF. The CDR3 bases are TGTGCCAGTAGTAAGAGGAGGGATTCGGACGAGCAGTACTTC.

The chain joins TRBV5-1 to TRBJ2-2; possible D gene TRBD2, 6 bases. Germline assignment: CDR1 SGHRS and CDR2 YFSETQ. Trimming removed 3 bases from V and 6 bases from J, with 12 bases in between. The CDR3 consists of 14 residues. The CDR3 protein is CASSSRESAGELFF. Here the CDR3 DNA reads TGCGCCAGCAGCTCACGGGAGAGCGCCGGGGAGCTGTTTTTT.

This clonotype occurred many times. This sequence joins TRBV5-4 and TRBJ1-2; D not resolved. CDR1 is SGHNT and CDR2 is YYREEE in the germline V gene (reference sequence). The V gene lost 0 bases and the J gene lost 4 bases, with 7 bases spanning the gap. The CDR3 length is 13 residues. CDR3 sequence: CASSLDRSYGYTF. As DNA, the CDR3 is TGTGCCAGCAGCTTGGACCGGTCCTATGGCTACACCTTC.

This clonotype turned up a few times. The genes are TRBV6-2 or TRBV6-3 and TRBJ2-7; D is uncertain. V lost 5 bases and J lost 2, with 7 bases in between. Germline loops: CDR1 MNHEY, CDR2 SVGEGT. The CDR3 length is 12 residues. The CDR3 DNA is TGTGCCAGCAGTGACACAGCCTACGAGCAGTACTTC. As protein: CASSDTAYEQYF.

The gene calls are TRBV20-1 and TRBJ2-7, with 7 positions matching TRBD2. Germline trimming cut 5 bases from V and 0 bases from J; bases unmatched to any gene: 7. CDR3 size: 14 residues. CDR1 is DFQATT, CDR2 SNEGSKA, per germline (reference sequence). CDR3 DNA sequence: TGCAGTGCTCCGACCAGGACTAGCTCCTACGAGCAGTACTTC. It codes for CSAPTRTSSYEQYF.

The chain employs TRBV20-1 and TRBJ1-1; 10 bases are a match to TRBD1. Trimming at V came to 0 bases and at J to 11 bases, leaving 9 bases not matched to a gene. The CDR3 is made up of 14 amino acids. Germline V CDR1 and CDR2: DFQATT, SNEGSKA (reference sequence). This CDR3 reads CSAREGTGAARAFF. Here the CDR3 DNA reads TGCAGTGCTAGAGAAGGGACAGGGGCTGCTCGTGCTTTCTTT.

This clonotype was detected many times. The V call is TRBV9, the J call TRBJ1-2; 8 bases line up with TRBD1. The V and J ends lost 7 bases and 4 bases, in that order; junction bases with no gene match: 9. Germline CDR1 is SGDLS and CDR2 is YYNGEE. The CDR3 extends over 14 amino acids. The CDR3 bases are TGTGCCAGCCAAGGGGCAGGGGGCCTCTATGGCTACACCTTC. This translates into CASQGAGGLYGYTF.

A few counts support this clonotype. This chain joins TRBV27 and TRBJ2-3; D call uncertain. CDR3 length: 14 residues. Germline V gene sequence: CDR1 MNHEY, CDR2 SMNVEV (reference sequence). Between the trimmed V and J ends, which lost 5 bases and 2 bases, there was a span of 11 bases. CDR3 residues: CASSLLRSTDTQYF. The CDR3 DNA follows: TGTGCCAGCAGTCTACTCAGGTCCACAGATACGCAGTATTTT.

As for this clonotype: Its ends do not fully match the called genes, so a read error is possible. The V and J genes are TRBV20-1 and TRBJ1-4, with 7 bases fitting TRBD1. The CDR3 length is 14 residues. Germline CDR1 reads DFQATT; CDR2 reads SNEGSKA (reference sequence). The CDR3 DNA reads TGCAGTGGGACAGGCGGGGCAACTGATGAAAAACTGTTTTTT. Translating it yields CSGTGGATDEKLFF.

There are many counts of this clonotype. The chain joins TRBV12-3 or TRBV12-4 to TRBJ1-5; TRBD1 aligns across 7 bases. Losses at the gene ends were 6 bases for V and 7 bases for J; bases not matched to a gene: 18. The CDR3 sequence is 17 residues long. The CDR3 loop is CASSPREGVQGNQPQHF. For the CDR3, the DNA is TGTGCCAGCAGCCCGAGGGAAGGTGTACAGGGGAACCAGCCCCAGCATTTT.

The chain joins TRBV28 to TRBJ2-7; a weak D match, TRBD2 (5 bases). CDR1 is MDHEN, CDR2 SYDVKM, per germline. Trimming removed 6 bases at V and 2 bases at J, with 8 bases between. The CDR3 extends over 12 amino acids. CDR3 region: CASRTTAYEQYF. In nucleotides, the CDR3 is TGTGCCAGCAGGACTACTGCCTACGAGCAGTACTTC.